The rows below give T cell receptor beta chains drawn from one sample of a study of blood T cells in healthy people across ages. TCRdb fed the 5' RACE reads into MiXCR, producing one record per CDR3 protein. In the table there are roughly 500,000 distinct CDR3 sequences, 25% to 30% of which are singletons. The sample consisted of blood. Every receptor here comes from a woman between 65 and 79 years old in good health. Each CDR3 is given with its conserved first and last residue. Each record gives: J gene, clone size, V gene, D gene, CDR3 DNA, CDR3 protein. The D gene is left open where the match is weak. A clone size is listed for some rows: how often the clone was seen (once, few, many), or a class if it is expanded.

>TRBJ1-2|.|TRBV19|TRBD1
TGTGCCAGTAGCAGGGGGTCCGGGAATGGCTACACCTTC
CASSRGSGNGYTF
>TRBJ1-5|.|TRBV24-1|.
TGTGCCACCAGTGATTCTCGGACAGAGCCCGGCAATCAGCCCCAGCATTTT
CATSDSRTEPGNQPQHF
>TRBJ1-2|.|TRBV29-1|.
TGCAGCGTTCAGGGACTCTCTTATGGCTACACCTTC
CSVQGLSYGYTF
>TRBJ2-3|.|TRBV12-3/TRBV12-4|.
TGTGCCAGCAGTTCCCCCGGGAGTCAGCAGTATTTT
CASSSPGSQQYF
>TRBJ2-7|few|TRBV28|TRBD1
TGTGCCAGCGGACAGGGAATTTACGAGCAGTACTTC
CASGQGIYEQYF
>TRBJ2-5|.|TRBV7-2|TRBD2
TGTGCCAGCAGCTTACAAGTAGCGGGGGGGGGAGAGACCCAGTACTTC
CASSLQVAGGGETQYF
>TRBJ2-5|few|TRBV5-1|TRBD2
TGCGCCAGCAGCATTGGGACTAGCGGGGGACTGACCCAAGAGACCCAGTACTTC
CASSIGTSGGLTQETQYF
>TRBJ1-5|.|TRBV6-2/TRBV6-3|.
TGTGCCAGCAGTTACGGTGGGTCGGCGGGCCAGCCCCAGCATTTT
CASSYGGSAGQPQHF
>TRBJ2-3|.|TRBV7-3|TRBD2
TGTGCCAGCAACCGACTAGCGGGCACAGATACGCAGTATTTT
CASNRLAGTDTQYF
>TRBJ2-4|few|TRBV29-1|.
TGCAGCGTGCAGACAGTAGCCAAAAACATTCAGTACTTC
CSVQTVAKNIQYF
>TRBJ1-2|few|TRBV9|.
TGTGCCAGCAGCGTAGCTCAAGGAGTTGATGGCTACACCTTC
CASSVAQGVDGYTF
>TRBJ2-3|many|TRBV3-1|.
TGTGCCAGCAGCCGGTCCGGACCTCACGCGCAGTATTTT
CASSRSGPHAQYF
>TRBJ1-2|many|TRBV6-2/TRBV6-3|.
TGTGCCAGCAGTTACCTCCATGGCTACACCTTC
CASSYLHGYTF
>TRBJ2-1|.|TRBV5-1|TRBD1
TGCGCCAGCAGCTTGGAGGGACAGGACACCCAGTTCTTC
CASSLEGQDTQFF
>TRBJ1-1|.|TRBV2|.
TGTGCCACCACACCCCTGGACAGAAGTAACACTGAAGCTTTCTTT
CATTPLDRSNTEAFF
>TRBJ2-7|few|TRBV7-2|TRBD2
TGTGCCAGCAGCTTAGTGAGCGGGGGAACTGGTGAGCAGTACTTC
CASSLVSGGTGEQYF
>TRBJ2-7|few|TRBV6-5|TRBD1
TGTGCCAGCAGGGGACAGGAGAGCTCCTACGAGCAGTACTTC
CASRGQESSYEQYF
>TRBJ1-4|.|TRBV6-5|TRBD1
TGTGCCAGCAGACCAGACAGGGCCTTCGGTGAAAAACTGTTTTTT
CASRPDRAFGEKLFF
>TRBJ1-3|.|TRBV6-2/TRBV6-3|.
TGTGCCAGCAACAAGGCCGGGACGACTGGAAACACCATATATTTT
CASNKAGTTGNTIYF
>TRBJ2-3|few|TRBV2|.
TGTGCCGGAGGGGTGGTGACAGATACGCAGTATTTT
CAGGVVTDTQYF
>TRBJ2-7|few|TRBV5-1|.
TGCGCCAGCAGCGGAGGGGCCACTAGCCAAGCCTACGAGCAGTACTTC
CASSGGATSQAYEQYF
>TRBJ2-7|many|TRBV7-9|.
TGTGCCAGCAGCGGGGGGCACTACGAGCAGTACTTC
CASSGGHYEQYF
>TRBJ2-3|.|TRBV6-5|TRBD2
TGTGCCAGCAGCCCTTTAGCGGGCTGGGCAGATACGCAGTATTTT
CASSPLAGWADTQYF
>TRBJ2-1|.|TRBV7-2|TRBD1
TGTGCCAGCAGCTCCCGACAGGGGACGAGCTCCTACAATGAGCAGTTCTTC
CASSSRQGTSSYNEQFF
>TRBJ2-2|.|TRBV18|.
TGTGCCAGCTCACCAGATCTCGCTAACACCGGGGAGCTGTTTTTT
CASSPDLANTGELFF
>TRBJ1-4|few|TRBV12-3/TRBV12-4|.
TGTGCCAGCAGTTTAGGTGACCAGAGGGGCGAAAAACTGTTTTTT
CASSLGDQRGEKLFF
>TRBJ1-3|.|TRBV4-3|.
TGCGCCAGCAGCCTTTCCCACGGGGGGAACACCATATATTTT
CASSLSHGGNTIYF
>TRBJ1-1|.|TRBV11-2|.
TGTGCCAGCAGCGCCGACAGGACTGAAGCTTTCTTT
CASSADRTEAFF
>TRBJ2-1|.|TRBV7-2|TRBD2
TGTGCCAGCAGCTCTCTAGCGGGGGGGTTGAAGTGGTCCTACAATGAGCAGTTCTTC
CASSSLAGGLKWSYNEQFF
>TRBJ2-7|.|TRBV28|.
TGTGCCAGCAGTCAACACGACTCAAGACCCTACGAGCAGTACTTC
CASSQHDSRPYEQYF
>TRBJ2-1|.|TRBV3-1|TRBD2
TGTGCCAGCAGCCGACTCTTCAGCGGGGGAGGGAGTGGGGAGCAGTTCTTC
CASSRLFSGGGSGEQFF
>TRBJ2-5|.|TRBV2|.
TGTGCCAGCGCGGTGGAGGAGACCCAGTACTTC
CASAVEETQYF
>TRBJ2-5|.|TRBV5-1|TRBD2
TGCGCCAGCAGCTTGAGACTAGCGGGACAAGACACCCAGTACTTC
CASSLRLAGQDTQYF
>TRBJ2-4|few|TRBV2|.
TGTGCCAGCTACCTAGCCAAAAACATTCAGTACTTC
CASYLAKNIQYF
>TRBJ2-2|few|TRBV11-3|TRBD2
TGTGCCAGCAGCGTAACTCCGGGACTAGCGGGGGCGAACACCGGGGAGCTGTTTTTT
CASSVTPGLAGANTGELFF
>TRBJ2-3|few|TRBV27|TRBD2
TGTGCCAGCAGTTCCGTAGCGGGGGGGCCGTTATATACGCAGTATTTT
CASSSVAGGPLYTQYF
>TRBJ1-3|few|TRBV6-6|TRBD1
TGTGCCAGCAGCCCTACCCGGGACAGAGGAAACACCATATATTTT
CASSPTRDRGNTIYF
>TRBJ2-7|.|TRBV20-1|.
TGCAGTGCTAGAGATAATGGGGACCGACCCTCGAAGCAGTACTTC
CSARDNGDRPSKQYF
>TRBJ2-7|many|TRBV5-1|.
TGCGCCTCTCAACTGGGGGGTGTCGACGAGCAGTACTTC
CASQLGGVDEQYF
>TRBJ2-3|few|TRBV7-2|.
TGTGCCAGCAGCTTTGCCCCAAGTCAAGGTTCCACGCGGTATTTT
CASSFAPSQGSTRYF
>TRBJ1-6|few|TRBV5-1|.
TGCGCCAGCAGCTTAAGATCTGGGTCACCCCTCCACTTT
CASSLRSGSPLHF
>TRBJ1-2|few|TRBV6-5|.
TGTGCCAGCAGTTACCGGTTTAGGTCCCTGGGTGGCTACACCTTC
CASSYRFRSLGGYTF
>TRBJ1-2|.|TRBV6-5|.
TGTGCCAGCAGTTACCTTGGGCGAGGTGCAGGGTTTTATGGCTACACCTTC
CASSYLGRGAGFYGYTF
>TRBJ2-5|many|TRBV12-5|.
TGTGCTAGTGGTTTGGGGGTTTCGCCCCAAGAGACCCAGTACTTC
CASGLGVSPQETQYF
>TRBJ2-1|.|TRBV7-3|TRBD1
TGTGCCAGCAGCGCGTCCGGGACAGGGTCCTACAATGAGCAGTTCTTC
CASSASGTGSYNEQFF
>TRBJ1-1|.|TRBV5-1|TRBD1
TGCGCCAGCAGCTCTCTGACAGGGGGCCCGGTAGAAGCTTTCTTT
CASSSLTGGPVEAFF
>TRBJ2-2|few|TRBV7-2|TRBD2
TGTGCCAGCAGCCAACAAGCTAGCGGGGGTGGTACCGAGGAGCTGTTTTTT
CASSQQASGGGTEELFF
>TRBJ1-2|many|TRBV18|TRBD1
TGTGCCAGCTCACCGGGACAGGGGGCCTTTGGCTACACCTTC
CASSPGQGAFGYTF
>TRBJ2-5|.|TRBV7-8|.
TGTGCCAGCAGCTTAGTGGCCACGAGTGGGACCCAGTACTTC
CASSLVATSGTQYF
>TRBJ1-4|.|TRBV5-6|.
TGTGCCAGCAGCCGTGGACCGTCGGCCCCTGATGAAAAACTGTTTTTT
CASSRGPSAPDEKLFF
>TRBJ2-5|.|TRBV9|.
TGTGCCAGCAGCCCCCGGATGTGGGAGACCCAGTACTTC
CASSPRMWETQYF
>TRBJ1-5|.|TRBV20-1|TRBD1
TGCAGTGCTAGAGGCTCCGGGACAGGAAATAGCAAACAGCCCCAGCATTTT
CSARGSGTGNSKQPQHF
>TRBJ2-7|.|TRBV4-1|TRBD2
TGCGCCAGCAGCCAAGTTGCTAGCGGGACCTACGAGCAGTACTTC
CASSQVASGTYEQYF
>TRBJ2-5|.|TRBV11-2|.
TGTGCCAGCAGCTTACACATGGGGCCCAACCAAGAGACCCAGTACTTC
CASSLHMGPNQETQYF
>TRBJ1-2|many|TRBV15|.
TGTGCCACCAGCAAGCACAGGCTACCCTCTAACTATGGCTACACCTTC
CATSKHRLPSNYGYTF
>TRBJ2-7|many|TRBV4-3|TRBD2
TGCGCCAGCAGCCTCGGGACTAGCGGAACCTACGAGCAGTACTTC
CASSLGTSGTYEQYF
>TRBJ2-3|.|TRBV7-2|.
TGTGCCAGCAGCCTCTTACCAATTCCGTCCACCACAGATACGCAGTATTTT
CASSLLPIPSTTDTQYF
>TRBJ1-6|.|TRBV15|TRBD1
TGTGCCACGTCAGGGGGGATCGATTCACTCCTCCACTTT
CATSGGIDSLLHF
>TRBJ2-7|.|TRBV24-1|.
TGTGCCACCAGTGACACCGGGACGATTTACGAGCAGTACTTC
CATSDTGTIYEQYF